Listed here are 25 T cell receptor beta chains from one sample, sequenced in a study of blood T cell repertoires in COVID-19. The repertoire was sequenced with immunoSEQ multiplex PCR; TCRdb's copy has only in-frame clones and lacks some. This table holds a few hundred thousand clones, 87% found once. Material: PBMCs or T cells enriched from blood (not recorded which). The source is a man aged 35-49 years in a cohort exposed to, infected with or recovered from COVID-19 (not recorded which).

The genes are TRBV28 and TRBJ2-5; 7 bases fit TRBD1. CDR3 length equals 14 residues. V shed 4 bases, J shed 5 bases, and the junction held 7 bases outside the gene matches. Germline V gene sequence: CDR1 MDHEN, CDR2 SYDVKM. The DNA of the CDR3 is TGTGCCAGCAGTTCCGGACAGGATGGCGAGACCCAGTACTTC. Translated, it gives CASSSGQDGETQYF.

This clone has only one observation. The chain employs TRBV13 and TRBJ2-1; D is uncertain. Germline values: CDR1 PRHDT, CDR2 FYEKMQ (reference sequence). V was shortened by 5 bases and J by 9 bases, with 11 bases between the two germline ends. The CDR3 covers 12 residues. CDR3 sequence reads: CASSPLQIEQFF. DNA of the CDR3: TGTGCCAGCAGCCCCCTACAGATTGAGCAGTTCTTC.

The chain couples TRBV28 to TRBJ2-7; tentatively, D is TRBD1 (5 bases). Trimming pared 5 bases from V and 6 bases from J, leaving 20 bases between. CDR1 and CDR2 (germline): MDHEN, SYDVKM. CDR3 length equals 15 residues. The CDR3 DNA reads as TGTGCCAGCAGTCCCCCGGCAGGGATGGTAAGCGAGCAGTACTTC. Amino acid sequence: CASSPPAGMVSEQYF.

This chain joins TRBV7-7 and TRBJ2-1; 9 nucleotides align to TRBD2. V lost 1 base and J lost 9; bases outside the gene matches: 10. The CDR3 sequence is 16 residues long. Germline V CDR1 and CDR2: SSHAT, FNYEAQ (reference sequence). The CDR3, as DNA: TGTGCCAGCAGCTTAGGGTTAGCGGGAGTAGGTGGTGAGCAGTTCTTC. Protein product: CASSLGLAGVGGEQFF.

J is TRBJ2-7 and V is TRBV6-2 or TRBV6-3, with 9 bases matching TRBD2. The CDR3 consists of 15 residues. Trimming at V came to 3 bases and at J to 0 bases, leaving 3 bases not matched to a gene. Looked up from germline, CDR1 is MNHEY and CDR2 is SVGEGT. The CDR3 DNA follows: TGTGCCAGCAGTTATAGACTAGCGGACTCCTACGAGCAGTACTTC. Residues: CASSYRLADSYEQYF.

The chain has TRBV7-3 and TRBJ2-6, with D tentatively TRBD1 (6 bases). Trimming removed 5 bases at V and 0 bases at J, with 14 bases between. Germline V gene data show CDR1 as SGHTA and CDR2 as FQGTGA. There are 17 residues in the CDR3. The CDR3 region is CASSPGHSFSGANVLTF. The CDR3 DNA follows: TGTGCCAGCAGCCCGGGACACTCATTCTCTGGGGCCAACGTCCTGACTTTC.

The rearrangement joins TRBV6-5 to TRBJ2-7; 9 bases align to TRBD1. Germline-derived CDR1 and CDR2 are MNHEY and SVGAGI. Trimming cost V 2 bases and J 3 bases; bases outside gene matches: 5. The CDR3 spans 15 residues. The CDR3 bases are TGTGCCAGCAGTTACGTCCCGGGACAGGGCTACGAGCAGTACTTC. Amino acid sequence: CASSYVPGQGYEQYF.

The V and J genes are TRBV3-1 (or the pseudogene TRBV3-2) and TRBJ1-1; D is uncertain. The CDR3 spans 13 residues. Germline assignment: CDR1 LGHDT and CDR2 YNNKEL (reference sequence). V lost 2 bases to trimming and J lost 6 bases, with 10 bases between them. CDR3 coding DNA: TGTGCCAGCAGCCAAATGGCAGGCGCTGAAGCTTTCTTT. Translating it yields CASSQMAGAEAFF.

Written as DNA, the CDR3 is TGTGCCTGGAATCGAGCGGGAGGTCCCGTGGGGTATAATGAGCAGTTCTTC. Translation: CAWNRAGGPVGYNEQFF. This chain uses TRBV30 with TRBJ2-1, with 9 bases that match TRBD2. After removal of 4 bases from V and 7 bases from J, the junction contained 17 bases not matched to a gene. The CDR3 consists of 17 residues. The germline gives CDR1 GTSNPN, CDR2 SVGIG (reference sequence).

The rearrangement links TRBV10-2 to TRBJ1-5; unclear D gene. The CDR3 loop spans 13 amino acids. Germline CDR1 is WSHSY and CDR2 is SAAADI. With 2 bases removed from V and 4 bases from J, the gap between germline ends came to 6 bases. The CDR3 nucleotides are TGCGCCAGCAGTGAGGGCCTGAATCAGCCCCAGCATTTT. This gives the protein CASSEGLNQPQHF.

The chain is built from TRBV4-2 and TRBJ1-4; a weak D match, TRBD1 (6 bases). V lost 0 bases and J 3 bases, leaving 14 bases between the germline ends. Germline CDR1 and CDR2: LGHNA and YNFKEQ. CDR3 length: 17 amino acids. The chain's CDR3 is CASSQDSSGAANEKLFF. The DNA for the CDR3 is TGTGCCAGCAGCCAAGATAGCTCAGGGGCAGCTAATGAAAAACTGTTTTTT.

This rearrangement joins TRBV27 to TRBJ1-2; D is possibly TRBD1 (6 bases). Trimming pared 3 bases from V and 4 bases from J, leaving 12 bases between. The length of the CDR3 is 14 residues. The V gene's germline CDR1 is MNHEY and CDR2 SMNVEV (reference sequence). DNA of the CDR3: TGTGCCAGCAGTTTCTCGCGGGGGGCCTATGGCTACACCTTC. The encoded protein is CASSFSRGAYGYTF.

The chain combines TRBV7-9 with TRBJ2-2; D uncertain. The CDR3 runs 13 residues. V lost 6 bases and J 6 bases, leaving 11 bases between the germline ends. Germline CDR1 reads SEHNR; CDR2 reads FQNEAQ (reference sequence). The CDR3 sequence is CASSPTGAGELFF. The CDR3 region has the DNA TGTGCCAGCAGTCCCACTGGTGCCGGGGAGCTGTTTTTT.

CDR3 region: CATSKTGSNYGYTF. CDR3 in DNA: TGTGCCACCAGCAAGACAGGGTCCAACTATGGCTACACCTTC. The genes are TRBV15 and TRBJ1-2; 7 positions match TRBD1. J lost 2 bases, V lost 4 bases, and 4 bases had no gene match. Germline CDR1 and CDR2: LNHNV and YYDKDF (reference sequence). The CDR3 has 14 residues.

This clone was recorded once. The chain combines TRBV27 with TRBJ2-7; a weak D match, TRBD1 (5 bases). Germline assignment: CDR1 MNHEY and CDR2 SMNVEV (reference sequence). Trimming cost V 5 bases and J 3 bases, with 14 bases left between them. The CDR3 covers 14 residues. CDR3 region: CASSQGGWYYEQYF. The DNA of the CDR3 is TGTGCCAGCAGTCAGGGTGGTTGGTACTACGAGCAGTACTTC.

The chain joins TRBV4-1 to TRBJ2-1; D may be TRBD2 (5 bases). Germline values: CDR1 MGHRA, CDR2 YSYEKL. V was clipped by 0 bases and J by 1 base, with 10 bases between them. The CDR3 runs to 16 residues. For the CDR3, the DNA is TGCGCCAGCAGCCAAGATCGCGGGTTGTCCTACAATGAGCAGTTCTTC. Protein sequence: CASSQDRGLSYNEQFF.

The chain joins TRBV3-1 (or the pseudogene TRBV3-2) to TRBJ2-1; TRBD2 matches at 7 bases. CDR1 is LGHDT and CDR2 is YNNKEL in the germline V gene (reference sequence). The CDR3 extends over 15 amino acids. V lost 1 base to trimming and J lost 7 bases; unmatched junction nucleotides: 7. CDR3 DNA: TGTGCCAGCAGCCAAGGAGGGAGGGCCAGGAATGAGCAGTTCTTC. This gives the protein CASSQGGRARNEQFF.

The chain's CDR3 is CASSLRQGAYEQYF. The CDR3 nucleotides are TGTGCCAGCAGCTTAAGACAGGGTGCCTACGAGCAGTACTTC. J is TRBJ2-7 and V is TRBV13, with 7 bases lining up with TRBD1. With 2 bases clipped from V and 2 bases from J, the junction kept 3 bases outside the gene matches. This CDR3 has 14 residues. Germline CDR1 PRHDT, CDR2 FYEKMQ (reference sequence).

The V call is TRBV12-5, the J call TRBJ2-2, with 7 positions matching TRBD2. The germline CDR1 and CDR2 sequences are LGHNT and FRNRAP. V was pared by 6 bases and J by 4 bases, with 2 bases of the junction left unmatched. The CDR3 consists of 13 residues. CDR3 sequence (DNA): TGTGCTAGTGGACTAGCGCTCACCGGGGAGCTGTTTTTT. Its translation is CASGLALTGELFF.

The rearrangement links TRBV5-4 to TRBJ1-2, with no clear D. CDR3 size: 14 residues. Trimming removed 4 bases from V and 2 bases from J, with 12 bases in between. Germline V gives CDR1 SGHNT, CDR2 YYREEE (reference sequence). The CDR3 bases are TGTGCCAGCAGCCTGGGCTCTAGGAACTATGGCTACACCTTC. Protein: CASSLGSRNYGYTF. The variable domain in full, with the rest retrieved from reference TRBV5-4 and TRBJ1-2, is ETGVTQSPTHLIKTRGQQVTLRCSSQSGHNTVSWYQQALGQGPQFIFQYYREEENGRGNFPPRFSGLQFPNYSSELNVNALELDDSALYLCASSLGSRNYGYTFGSGTRLTVV.

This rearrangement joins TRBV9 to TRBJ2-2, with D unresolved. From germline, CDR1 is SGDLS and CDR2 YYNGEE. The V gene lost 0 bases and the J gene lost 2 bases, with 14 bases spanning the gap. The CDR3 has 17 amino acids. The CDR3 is CASSVGLDLSNTGELFF. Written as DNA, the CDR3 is TGTGCCAGCAGCGTAGGACTCGACCTTTCTAACACCGGGGAGCTGTTTTTT.

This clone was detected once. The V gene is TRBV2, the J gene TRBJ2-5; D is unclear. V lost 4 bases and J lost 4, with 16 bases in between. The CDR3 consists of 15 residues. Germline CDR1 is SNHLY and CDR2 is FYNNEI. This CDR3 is CASSVQGSLRETQYF. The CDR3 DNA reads TGTGCCAGCAGTGTCCAAGGTAGCCTAAGAGAGACCCAGTACTTC.

DNA for the CDR3: TGTGCTAGTGGTTTGGGACAGGGAGAAACCGGGGAGCTGTTTTTT. Its protein is CASGLGQGETGELFF. This chain connects TRBV12-5 to TRBJ2-2; 7 bases fit TRBD1. J was trimmed by 5 bases and V by 1 base; bases with no gene match: 4. This CDR3 spans 15 amino acids. CDR1 and CDR2 (germline): LGHNT, FRNRAP.

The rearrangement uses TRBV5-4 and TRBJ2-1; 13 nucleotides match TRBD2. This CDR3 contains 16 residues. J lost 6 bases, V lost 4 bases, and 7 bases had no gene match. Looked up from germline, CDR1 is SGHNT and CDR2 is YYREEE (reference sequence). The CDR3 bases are TGTGCCAGCAGCCCGCCGGGACTAGCGGGAACCAATGAGCAGTTCTTC. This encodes CASSPPGLAGTNEQFF.

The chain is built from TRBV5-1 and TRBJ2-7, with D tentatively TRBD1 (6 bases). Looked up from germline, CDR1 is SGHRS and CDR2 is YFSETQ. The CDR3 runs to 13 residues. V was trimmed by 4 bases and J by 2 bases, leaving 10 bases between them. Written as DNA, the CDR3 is TGCGCCAGCAGCCGGACAGACGCCTACGAGCAGTACTTC. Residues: CASSRTDAYEQYF.